This T cell receptor beta chain appears in the sequencing data of a study of CD8+CD57+ T cells in acquired aplastic anemia. About the study: The DNA of sorted CD4+ and CD8+ cells averaged roughly 3 ug. An average of approximately 11 million reads for CD4+ cells was obtained from healthy donors. General study findings and limits: Controls did not differ significantly from patients in CD8+ Simpson's diversity. Both patients and controls carried the same twenty-nine CD8+ CDR3 sequences.

This CDR3 comprises 14 residues. With V trimmed by 4 bases and J by 7 bases, 4 bases remained unmatched. CDR1 and CDR2 (germline): ENHRY, SYGVKD. Genomic DNA served as template for TCR beta VDJ and CDR3 profiling. TCRdb independently ran MiXCR on the reads; one entry per CDR3 protein. This sample has roughly 190,000 distinct CDR3 sequences, with about half found just once. As to this clonotype: Its matching antigen is unknown.

The source material was sorted CD4+, CD8+, or CD8+CD57+ T cells (not recorded which) from PBMCs. The source of this sequence is a human donor in good health, serving as a control. The V gene is TRBV10-3, the J gene TRBJ1-2, with 12 nucleotides matching TRBD1. The CDR3 sequence is CAISGGTGGFGYTF. The CDR3 nucleotides read TGTGCCATCAGTGGGGGGACAGGGGGCTTTGGCTACACCTTC.